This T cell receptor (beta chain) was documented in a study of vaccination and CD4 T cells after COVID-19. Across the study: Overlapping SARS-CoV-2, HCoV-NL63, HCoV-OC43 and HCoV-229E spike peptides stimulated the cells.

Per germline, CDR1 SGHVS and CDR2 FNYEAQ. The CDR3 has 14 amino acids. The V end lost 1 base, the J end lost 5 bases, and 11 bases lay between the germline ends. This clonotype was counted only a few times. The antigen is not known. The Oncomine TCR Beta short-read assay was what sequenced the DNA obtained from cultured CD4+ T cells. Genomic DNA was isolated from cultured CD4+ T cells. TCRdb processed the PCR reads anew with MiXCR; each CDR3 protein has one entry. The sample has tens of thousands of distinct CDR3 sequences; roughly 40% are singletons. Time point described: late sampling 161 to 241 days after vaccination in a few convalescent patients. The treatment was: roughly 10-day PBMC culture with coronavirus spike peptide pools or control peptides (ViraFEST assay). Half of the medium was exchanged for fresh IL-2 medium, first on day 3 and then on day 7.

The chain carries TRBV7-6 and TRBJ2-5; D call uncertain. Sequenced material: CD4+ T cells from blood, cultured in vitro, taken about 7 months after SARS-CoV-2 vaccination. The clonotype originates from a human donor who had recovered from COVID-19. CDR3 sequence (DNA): TGTGCCAGCAGCTTAGACCCCGCAGTGGAGACCCAGTACTTC. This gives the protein CASSLDPAVETQYF.